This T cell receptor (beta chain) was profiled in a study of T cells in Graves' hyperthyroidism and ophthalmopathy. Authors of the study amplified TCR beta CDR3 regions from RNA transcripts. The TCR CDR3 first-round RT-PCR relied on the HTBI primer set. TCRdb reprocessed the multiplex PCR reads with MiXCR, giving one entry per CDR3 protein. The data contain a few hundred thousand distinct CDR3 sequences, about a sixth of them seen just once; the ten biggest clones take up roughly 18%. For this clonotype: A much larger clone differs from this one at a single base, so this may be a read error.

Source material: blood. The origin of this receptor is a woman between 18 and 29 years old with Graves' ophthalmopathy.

The CDR3 region has the DNA TGTGCCAGCAGTGAGGATCAGGGGGGCGGTCAGCCCCAGCATTTT. It translates to CASSEDQGGGQPQHF. This chain connects TRBV2 to TRBJ1-5; 7 nucleotides match TRBD1. This CDR3 has 15 amino acids. The trim removed 3 bases at V and 6 bases at J, leaving 8 bases unmatched. Germline V gives CDR1 SNHLY, CDR2 FYNNEI.